This T cell receptor beta chain was documented in a study of blood T cell repertoires in COVID-19. The table came from immunoSEQ multiplex PCR; TCRdb's copy has only in-frame clones and leaves some out. The table has some 180,000 clones, 70% to 90% seen once. After removal of 6 bases from V and 8 bases from J, the junction contained 9 bases not matched to a gene. CDR3 size: 13 residues. This chain links TRBV12-3 or TRBV12-4 with TRBJ1-2; the match to TRBD1 covers 7 bases. The TCR sequence derives from a man aged 40-55 years with active or convalescent COVID-19. The sample consisted of peripheral blood. CDR3 sequence (DNA): TGTGCCAGCAGCACCGGGACAGTCGGGGGCTACACCTTC. It specifies CASSTGTVGGYTF.